One and the same sample provided the 25 T cell receptor beta chains below, sequenced in a study of early T cells in non-severe SARS-CoV-2 infection. TCRdb reanalysed the 5' RACE reads using MiXCR and keeps one entry per CDR3 protein. Of 57,000 or so distinct CDR3 sequences in the sample, around 12% were seen once. The starting material was whole blood, obtained at baseline. The receptors come from an adult who was a healthcare worker with PCR-confirmed SARS-CoV-2 infection or an uninfected control (not recorded which). The donor label of this sample is uncertain.

J is TRBJ1-1 and V is TRBV28; 9 bases align to TRBD1. Germline-derived CDR1 and CDR2 are MDHEN and SYDVKM. CDR3 size: 15 residues. The V and J ends lost 3 bases and 5 bases, in that order; junction bases with no gene match: 7. The CDR3 DNA sequence: TGTGCCAGCAGTTTTCACGGGACAGGGCGTACTGAAGCTTTCTTT. It translates to CASSFHGTGRTEAFF. Full variable domain (rest looked up from reference TRBV28 and TRBJ1-1): DVKVTQSSRYLVKRTGEKVFLECVQDMDHENMFWYRQDPGLGLRLIYFSYDVKMKEKGDIPEGYSVSREKKERFSLILESASTNQTSMYLCASSFHGTGRTEAFFGQGTRLTVV.

This clonotype was counted ten times or more. V usage is TRBV9 and J usage is TRBJ2-4; D tentatively reads TRBD1 or TRBD2 (5 bases each). This CDR3 spans 14 amino acids. V dropped 3 bases and J dropped 8 bases, with 15 bases sitting between them. The germline gives CDR1 SGDLS, CDR2 YYNGEE. In DNA, the CDR3 is TGTGCCAGCAGCGGGGACGCACAGGAGGACATTCAGTACTTC. Encoded protein: CASSGDAQEDIQYF.

V is TRBV27 and J is TRBJ2-1; 12 nucleotides agree with TRBD1. The germline gives CDR1 MNHEY, CDR2 SMNVEV (reference sequence). Losses at the gene ends were 3 bases for V and 9 bases for J; bases not matched to a gene: 6. The CDR3 has 15 residues. The CDR3 DNA reads as TGTGCCAGCAGTTTGGGACAGGGGGCGCGAACTGAGCAGTTCTTC. It is translated as CASSLGQGARTEQFF.

The genes are TRBV2 and TRBJ2-7; a weak D match, TRBD2 (6 bases). The germline V gene has CDR1 SNHLY and CDR2 FYNNEI. This CDR3 is 12 amino acids long. Here the CDR3 DNA reads TGTGCCAGCCAGGGAGGAACGTACGGGCAGTACGTC. Encoded protein: CASQGGTYGQYV.

V gene TRBV7-8 combines with J gene TRBJ2-5; perhaps TRBD1 as D (5 bases). V dropped 3 bases and J dropped 0 bases, with 11 bases sitting between them. This CDR3 is built from 15 residues. Germline-derived CDR1 and CDR2 are SGHVS and FQNEAQ. CDR3 loop: CASSLLDIYQETQYF. The CDR3 nucleotides are TGTGCCAGCAGCTTGTTGGACATATACCAAGAGACCCAGTACTTC.

This clonotype was seen a few times. V is TRBV3-1 and J is TRBJ2-3; D gene ambiguous. Germline loops: CDR1 LGHDT, CDR2 YNNKEL (reference sequence). V was cut by 7 bases and J by 2 bases, with 16 bases left in between. The CDR3 runs 15 residues. CDR3 sequence reads: CASTATQQITDTQYF. CDR3 nucleotides: TGTGCCAGCACCGCGACACAGCAAATCACAGATACGCAGTATTTT.

The CDR3 DNA reads as TGTGCCAGCAGGAACAGGCGGCGGGGCTACACCTTC. It encodes CASRNRRRGYTF. The chain recombines TRBV7-9 with TRBJ1-2, with D perhaps matching TRBD1 (5 bases). Trimming removed 6 bases from V and 8 bases from J, with 13 bases in between. The CDR3 runs to 12 residues. CDR1 SEHNR and CDR2 FQNEAQ come from the germline V gene (reference sequence).

This clonotype was detected only a few times. The gene calls are TRBV9 and TRBJ1-6; D might be TRBD1 (5 bases). CDR3 size: 20 residues. CDR1 SGDLS and CDR2 YYNGEE come from the germline V gene. V was shortened by 4 bases and J by 1 base, with 24 bases between the two germline ends. Here the CDR3 reads CASSPADSPSLRSYNSPLHF. In DNA form, the CDR3 reads TGTGCCAGCAGCCCGGCCGACAGCCCCTCTCTCCGGTCCTATAATTCACCCCTCCACTTT.

This clonotype has just a few counts. The rearrangement links TRBV27 to TRBJ2-3; a weak D match, TRBD2 (5 bases). Between the trimmed V and J ends, which lost 8 bases and 2 bases, there was a span of 14 bases. The CDR3 has 14 residues. Germline V gene data show CDR1 as MNHEY and CDR2 as SMNVEV (reference sequence). CDR3 DNA: TGTGCCAGCGGCCAAACTAGATTCACAGATACGCAGTATTTT. It encodes CASGQTRFTDTQYF.

This clonotype was seen repeatedly, ten times or more. The gene calls are TRBV12-5 and TRBJ1-1, with 9 bases aligning to TRBD1. The CDR3 sequence is 13 residues long. Trimming at V came to 3 bases and at J to 8 bases, leaving 4 bases not matched to a gene. Germline-derived CDR1 and CDR2 are LGHNT and FRNRAP. Here the CDR3 DNA reads TGTGCTAGTGGTTTTTTGGGGACAGGGGAAGCTTTCTTT. Its translation is CASGFLGTGEAFF.

The chain has TRBV6-1 and TRBJ2-7; D perhaps matches TRBD2 (6 bases). The CDR3 runs 17 residues. V dropped 0 bases and J dropped 3 bases, with 18 bases sitting between them. Germline assignment: CDR1 MNHNS and CDR2 SASEGT. CDR3 residues: CASSEALVAGFLYEQYV. CDR3 nucleotide sequence: TGTGCCAGCAGTGAAGCCCTTGTCGCGGGGTTCCTCTACGAGCAGTACGTC.

The table lists this clonotype with many counts. One end of the junction fails to match germline, which may point to a read error. The chain has TRBV9 and TRBJ2-3; a possible D gene is TRBD1 (5 bases). The V gene's germline CDR1 is SGDLS and CDR2 YYNGEE. The CDR3 is 16 amino acids. This CDR3 is CASSPRTGAGTGTQYF. DNA of the CDR3: TGTGCCAGCAGCCCCCGTACTGGAGCTGGCACAGGTACGCAGTATTTT.

This clonotype was counted ten times or more. The chain employs TRBV2 and TRBJ1-1; D perhaps matches TRBD1 (5 bases). V was trimmed by 7 bases and J by 8 bases, leaving 17 bases between them. There are 13 residues in the CDR3. CDR1 is SNHLY, CDR2 FYNNEI, per germline. This chain's CDR3 is CASIPRPEGEAFF. The CDR3 DNA reads as TGTGCCAGCATCCCCCGTCCGGAGGGGGAAGCTTTCTTT.

This clonotype was found a few times. V is TRBV5-1 and J is TRBJ2-3; 13 bases line up with TRBD2. Trimming at V came to 2 bases and at J to 3 bases, leaving 9 bases not matched to a gene. The CDR3 spans 18 residues. Germline V CDR1 and CDR2: SGHRS, YFSETQ. The CDR3, as DNA: TGCGCCAGCAGCTTCGGAACTAGCGGGGGGGCAGTTACAGATACGCAGTATTTT. Amino acid sequence: CASSFGTSGGAVTDTQYF.

This clonotype was counted many times. The V and J genes are TRBV7-6 and TRBJ1-6; tentative D call: TRBD1 (5 bases). Germline V CDR1 and CDR2: SGHVS, FNYEAQ. This CDR3 has 15 amino acids. The germline V and J ends were trimmed by 10 bases and 2 bases, with 15 bases remaining between them. CDR3 residues: CATPRAGPYNSPLHF. DNA of the CDR3: TGTGCCACCCCTCGGGCAGGGCCCTATAATTCACCCCTCCACTTT.

This clonotype appeared a few times. The chain uses TRBV19 and TRBJ2-3, with a tentative D call TRBD2 (6 bases). V was trimmed by 3 bases and J by 4 bases, leaving 14 bases between them. Germline V lookup: CDR1 LNHDA, CDR2 SQIVND (reference sequence). The CDR3 is 15 residues long. CDR3 sequence (DNA): TGTGCCAGTAGTATTTCCGGGACTGAAGCAGATACGCAGTATTTT. Protein sequence: CASSISGTEADTQYF. Complete variable domain (other parts from reference TRBV19 and TRBJ2-3): DGGITQSPKYLFRKEGQNVTLSCEQNLNHDAMYWYRQDPGQGLRLIYYSQIVNDFQKGDIAEGYSVSREKKESFPLTVTSAQKNPTAFYLCASSISGTEADTQYFGPGTRLTVL.

This clonotype was seen ten or more times. The CDR3 DNA sequence: TGCGCCAGCAGTTCCGGGTGGGGACCCGGGGAGCTGTTTTTT. Translated, it gives CASSSGWGPGELFF. The V gene is TRBV5-1, the J gene TRBJ2-2; perhaps D is TRBD1 or TRBD2 (5 bases each). Germline V gene data show CDR1 as SGHRS and CDR2 as YFSETQ. Trimming left V 5 bases short and J 6 bases short, with 14 bases between. The CDR3 sequence is 14 residues long.

The chain links TRBV20-1 to TRBJ1-6; no definite D call. Germline-derived CDR1 and CDR2 are DFQATT and SNEGSKA (reference sequence). Trimming removed 4 bases at V and 5 bases at J, with 12 bases between. This CDR3 is 14 amino acids long. The CDR3: CSATGPSDNSPLHF. The CDR3, as DNA: TGCAGTGCTACAGGCCCGTCGGATAATTCACCCCTCCACTTT.

This clonotype was counted a few times. The rearrangement joins TRBV12-3 or TRBV12-4 to TRBJ1-1; D is unresolved. The CDR3 is made up of 13 amino acids. V was cut by 4 bases and J by 1 base, with 7 bases left in between. The CDR3 loop is CASSWAENTEAFF. For the CDR3, the DNA is TGTGCCAGCAGTTGGGCGGAGAACACTGAAGCTTTCTTT.

Concerning this clonotype itself: The DNA is left out, because the CDR3 cannot be placed on it with certainty; the CDR3 is given as TCRdb lists it. The V call is TRBV29-1, the J call TRBJ2-2; TRBD1 was called by the table and not checked on the DNA. CDR1 is SQVTM, CDR2 ANQGSEA, per germline. Ends included, the CDR3 has 16 residues. CDR3 loop: CSVRPGTVNTGELFFF.

The chain employs TRBV7-9 and TRBJ2-2, with D possibly matching TRBD1 (5 bases). Germline CDR1 reads SEHNR; CDR2 reads FQNEAQ (reference sequence). This CDR3 comprises 14 residues. Trimming pared 3 bases from V and 3 bases from J, leaving 8 bases between. CDR3 sequence (DNA): TGTGCCAGCAGCTTCAGCAGGGACACCGGGGAGCTGTTTTTT. Residues: CASSFSRDTGELFF.

This clonotype was found once. One junction end disagrees with the germline gene, perhaps due to a read error. The chain has TRBV27 and TRBJ1-5; D is possibly TRBD1 (5 bases). Germline V lookup: CDR1 MNHEY, CDR2 SMNVEV (reference sequence). The CDR3 has 16 amino acids. For the CDR3, the DNA is TGTGCCAGCAGTTTAATCTGGCGGGACGGCTATCAGCCCCAGAATTTT. Its protein is CASSLIWRDGYQPQNF.

This clonotype was detected ten times or more. The gene calls are TRBV30 and TRBJ1-5; 7 nucleotides agree with TRBD1. V dropped 2 bases and J dropped 4; count of bases not matched to a gene: 2. The CDR3 sequence is 13 residues long. Germline V gene lookup returns CDR1 GTSNPN and CDR2 SVGIG (reference sequence). Here the CDR3 reads CAWSRQGNQPQHF. The CDR3 nucleotides read TGTGCCTGGAGTAGACAGGGAAATCAGCCCCAGCATTTT.

CDR3 amino acids: CSASDPDRVLSGANVLTF. As DNA, the CDR3 is TGCAGTGCTAGTGACCCGGACAGGGTTCTCTCTGGGGCCAACGTCCTGACTTTC. This rearrangement joins TRBV20-1 to TRBJ2-6; 8 positions agree with TRBD1. CDR1 is DFQATT and CDR2 is SNEGSKA in the germline V gene (reference sequence). CDR3 length: 18 residues. The V gene end was trimmed by 3 bases and the J gene end by 0 bases; junction bases not matched to a gene: 10.

The chain has TRBV7-2 and TRBJ1-5; D gene unclear. Trimming shortened V by 5 bases and J by 1 base, and 12 bases separated the two germline ends. CDR3 length: 15 residues. CDR1 and CDR2 from the germline V gene are SGHTA and FQGNSA. This CDR3 is CASSPGATSNQPQHF. CDR3 in DNA: TGTGCCAGCAGCCCCGGCGCGACGAGCAATCAGCCCCAGCATTTT.